The clone carrying this TCR beta chain was recorded many times. The germline V gene has CDR1 SGHAT and CDR2 FQNNGV. The CDR3 runs to 14 residues. Deletions cut 1 base from V and 11 bases from J, with 17 bases between. One entry per CDR3 protein results from TCRdb running MiXCR on the RACE reads. The repertoire holds around 300,000 distinct CDR3 sequences, with just under 8% as singletons. This sample's time point: pre-sensitization, week 0. Treatment described: therapeutic diphenylcyclopropenone sensitization with weekly scalp DPC. Every donor had alopecia and was 18 to 70 years old; all were suitable for DPC. These data originate in a study of human T cells and chemical hapten exposure.

The clonotype comes from a man younger than 30 with alopecia areata. Some clones in this sample may be carry-over from other donors' samples. This rearrangement joins TRBV11-2 to TRBJ1-1; D is uncertain. Specimen: whole blood, collected in connection with sensitization to the hapten diphenylcyclopropenone (DPC). CDR3: CASSLVAGSMGAFF. CDR3 sequence (DNA): TGTGCCAGCAGCTTAGTCGCAGGCTCGATGGGGGCTTTCTTT.